This is a list of T cell receptor beta chains from one sample in a study of cytomegalovirus exposure and HLA in healthy donors. TCRdb keeps only in-frame clones here, not all; method: immunoSEQ multiplex PCR. The data show about 170,000 clones, roughly 72% seen once. Sequencing was performed on PBMCs. The receptors were sampled from a woman between 25 and 40 years old in good health and CMV-seropositive. CDR3s include the opening cysteine and the closing phenylalanine or tryptophan. D genes are given only for firm matches. Size values are once, few and many counts, or a class for expanded clones, and some rows have none.

d_gene: TRBD1
v_gene: TRBV7-6
j_gene: TRBJ2-1
abundance: -
CDR3nt: TGTGCCAGCAGCTCCCGAAGCGTTCCGGGACAGGGTTTATATGAGCAGTTCTTC
CDR3aa: CASSSRSVPGQGLYEQFF

d_gene: TRBD1
v_gene: TRBV28
j_gene: TRBJ2-7
abundance: -
CDR3nt: TGTGCCAGCAGCTTTGGGACAGGGAGGTACGAGCAGTACTTC
CDR3aa: CASSFGTGRYEQYF

d_gene: TRBD1
v_gene: TRBV11-3
j_gene: TRBJ2-1
abundance: -
CDR3nt: TGTGCCAGCAGCCCGGGACAGAAATACAATGAGCAGTTCTTC
CDR3aa: CASSPGQKYNEQFF

d_gene: TRBD1
v_gene: TRBV18
j_gene: TRBJ2-2
abundance: -
CDR3nt: TGTGCCAGCTCACCGACAGGGTTCAGCACCGGGGAGCTGTTTTTT
CDR3aa: CASSPTGFSTGELFF

d_gene: -
v_gene: TRBV7-2
j_gene: TRBJ1-5
abundance: -
CDR3nt: TGTGCCAGCAGCGTTGGGACACGAGAGAATCAGCCCCAGCATTTT
CDR3aa: CASSVGTRENQPQHF

d_gene: -
v_gene: TRBV6-5
j_gene: TRBJ1-4
abundance: few
CDR3nt: TGTGCCAGCAGTTCGACATCAACTAATGAAAAACTGTTTTTT
CDR3aa: CASSSTSTNEKLFF

d_gene: -
v_gene: TRBV18
j_gene: TRBJ1-2
abundance: few
CDR3nt: TGTGCCAGCTCACCAAGGAACACAGCCTATGGCTACACCTTC
CDR3aa: CASSPRNTAYGYTF

d_gene: -
v_gene: TRBV19
j_gene: TRBJ1-2
abundance: -
CDR3nt: TGTGCCAGTAGGCTTAGACAGACATATGGCTACACCTTC
CDR3aa: CASRLRQTYGYTF

d_gene: TRBD2
v_gene: TRBV6-1
j_gene: TRBJ2-7
abundance: -
CDR3nt: TGTGCCAGCAGTGAAAGGCAGATGGGACTAGCGGGAGGAAGCTCCTACGAGCAGTACTTC
CDR3aa: CASSERQMGLAGGSSYEQYF

d_gene: -
v_gene: TRBV18
j_gene: TRBJ2-7
abundance: -
CDR3nt: TGTGCCAGCTCACCGGACAGCTCCTACGAGCAGTACTTC
CDR3aa: CASSPDSSYEQYF

d_gene: TRBD1
v_gene: TRBV19
j_gene: TRBJ2-7
abundance: -
CDR3nt: TGTGCCAGTAGTCCCGGGACAGGGAGTTTCTACGAGCAGTACTTC
CDR3aa: CASSPGTGSFYEQYF

d_gene: -
v_gene: TRBV28
j_gene: TRBJ1-1
abundance: -
CDR3nt: TGTGCCAGCAGTTTATGGTTAGGGGAGGCTGAAGCTTTCTTT
CDR3aa: CASSLWLGEAEAFF

d_gene: -
v_gene: TRBV5-4
j_gene: TRBJ2-5
abundance: -
CDR3nt: TGTGCCAGCAGCTTGGATCAGCACCCCGGGGAGACCCAGTACTTC
CDR3aa: CASSLDQHPGETQYF

d_gene: TRBD1
v_gene: TRBV27
j_gene: TRBJ2-1
abundance: -
CDR3nt: TGTGCCAGCACACCCAGGGGGTACGGCTACAATGAGCAGTTCTTC
CDR3aa: CASTPRGYGYNEQFF

d_gene: -
v_gene: TRBV30
j_gene: TRBJ2-5
abundance: -
CDR3nt: TGTGCCTGGAGTTCCCCCATTGGGGCTGGGGAGACCCAGTACTTC
CDR3aa: CAWSSPIGAGETQYF

d_gene: -
v_gene: TRBV6-1
j_gene: TRBJ1-1
abundance: few
CDR3nt: TGTGCCAGCAGTGGGCAGTTGAACACTGAAGCTTTCTTT
CDR3aa: CASSGQLNTEAFF

d_gene: -
v_gene: TRBV12-5
j_gene: TRBJ2-7
abundance: -
CDR3nt: TGTGCTAGTGGTTCCGGGACTCAGAACCCCTACGAGCAGTACTTC
CDR3aa: CASGSGTQNPYEQYF

d_gene: -
v_gene: TRBV19
j_gene: TRBJ1-5
abundance: -
CDR3nt: TGTGCCAGTAGTATTTGGGGAGGTCCGCCCCAGCATTTT
CDR3aa: CASSIWGGPPQHF

d_gene: -
v_gene: TRBV5-6
j_gene: TRBJ1-4
abundance: once
CDR3nt: TGTGCCAGCAGCTTGCAGGCCATGGGTGAAAAACTGTTTTTT
CDR3aa: CASSLQAMGEKLFF

d_gene: TRBD1
v_gene: TRBV10-3
j_gene: TRBJ1-2
abundance: -
CDR3nt: TGTGCCATCACAGGGGGGAACTATGGCTACACCTTC
CDR3aa: CAITGGNYGYTF

d_gene: -
v_gene: TRBV25-1
j_gene: TRBJ1-4
abundance: once
CDR3nt: TGTGCCAGCAGTGAATCCCGGGGAATGGGGGAAAAACTGTTTTTT
CDR3aa: CASSESRGMGEKLFF

d_gene: TRBD2
v_gene: TRBV30
j_gene: TRBJ2-2
abundance: -
CDR3nt: TGTGCCTGGAGTCTAGTGGGCGGGAGGAATACCGGGGAGCTGTTTTTT
CDR3aa: CAWSLVGGRNTGELFF

d_gene: -
v_gene: TRBV5-6
j_gene: TRBJ1-6
abundance: -
CDR3nt: TGTGCCAGCAGCTTTGTCGGGGCCTATAATTCACCCCTCCACTTT
CDR3aa: CASSFVGAYNSPLHF

d_gene: -
v_gene: TRBV7-9
j_gene: TRBJ2-7
abundance: -
CDR3nt: TGTGCCAGCATGAGAGACAGTGGGGTCTACGAGCAGTACTTC
CDR3aa: CASMRDSGVYEQYF

d_gene: -
v_gene: TRBV11-2
j_gene: TRBJ2-2
abundance: -
CDR3nt: TGTGCCAGCAGCTTAGAGGACTACGCCGGGGAGCTGTTTTTT
CDR3aa: CASSLEDYAGELFF

d_gene: -
v_gene: TRBV19
j_gene: TRBJ1-2
abundance: once
CDR3nt: TGTGCCAGTACCAGGGGTGGCTATGGCTACACCTTC
CDR3aa: CASTRGGYGYTF

d_gene: TRBD1
v_gene: TRBV5-6
j_gene: TRBJ2-7
abundance: -
CDR3nt: TGTGCCAGCAGCGGACAGGTTCACTCCTACGAGCAGTACTTC
CDR3aa: CASSGQVHSYEQYF

d_gene: -
v_gene: TRBV6-6
j_gene: TRBJ1-1
abundance: -
CDR3nt: TGTGCCAGCAGTTTCCGTACTGGTGAAGCTTTCTTT
CDR3aa: CASSFRTGEAFF

d_gene: TRBD2
v_gene: TRBV5-1
j_gene: TRBJ2-3
abundance: -
CDR3nt: TGCGCCAGCAGCTTCGGGACTAGCGGGGGAGCCGCCGGTAATACGCAGTATTTT
CDR3aa: CASSFGTSGGAAGNTQYF

d_gene: -
v_gene: TRBV9
j_gene: TRBJ2-2
abundance: -
CDR3nt: TGTGCCAGCAGCGTAGGCGTCACCCACACCGGGGAGCTGTTTTTT
CDR3aa: CASSVGVTHTGELFF

d_gene: -
v_gene: TRBV7-9
j_gene: TRBJ1-1
abundance: few
CDR3nt: TGTGCCAGCAGCTCAGGGCTAATCGGAGCTTTCTTT
CDR3aa: CASSSGLIGAFF

d_gene: -
v_gene: TRBV5-1
j_gene: TRBJ1-2
abundance: -
CDR3nt: TGCGCCAGCAGCTCCGTGGGGAGCGACTATGGCTACACCTTC
CDR3aa: CASSSVGSDYGYTF

d_gene: -
v_gene: TRBV29-1
j_gene: TRBJ1-3
abundance: -
CDR3nt: TGCAGCGTTCTACCAACCTTAACTGGAAACACCATATATTTT
CDR3aa: CSVLPTLTGNTIYF

d_gene: -
v_gene: TRBV7-2
j_gene: TRBJ1-6
abundance: few
CDR3nt: TGTGCCAGCAGCCCAGGGGATCTAAATTCACCCCTCCACTTT
CDR3aa: CASSPGDLNSPLHF

d_gene: -
v_gene: TRBV15
j_gene: TRBJ2-7
abundance: -
CDR3nt: TGTGCCACCAGCAGCCTCCTCGGTAGCCATCCGTACGAGCAGTACTTC
CDR3aa: CATSSLLGSHPYEQYF

d_gene: -
v_gene: TRBV9
j_gene: TRBJ2-1
abundance: -
CDR3nt: TGTGCCAGCAGCGTAGAACGGTCCAATGAGCAGTTCTTC
CDR3aa: CASSVERSNEQFF

d_gene: -
v_gene: TRBV7-7
j_gene: TRBJ2-2
abundance: -
CDR3nt: TGTGCCAGCACTCCGAACACCGGGGAGCTGTTTTTT
CDR3aa: CASTPNTGELFF

d_gene: -
v_gene: TRBV5-4
j_gene: TRBJ1-2
abundance: -
CDR3nt: TGTGCCAGCAGCTTGGCCTGGGCCAACTATGGCTACACCTTC
CDR3aa: CASSLAWANYGYTF

d_gene: TRBD1
v_gene: TRBV7-2
j_gene: TRBJ1-2
abundance: -
CDR3nt: TGTGCCAGCAGCTTACGACAGGGGGTTGTCGTAGCCTACACCTTC
CDR3aa: CASSLRQGVVVAYTF

d_gene: -
v_gene: TRBV27
j_gene: TRBJ2-6
abundance: -
CDR3nt: TGTGCCAGCAGTTTTTTCGGCTCTGGGGCCAACGTCCTGACTTTC
CDR3aa: CASSFFGSGANVLTF

d_gene: TRBD1
v_gene: TRBV27
j_gene: TRBJ2-7
abundance: -
CDR3nt: TGTGCCAGCAGTTTATACCCGACAGGGTCCTACGAGCAGTACTTC
CDR3aa: CASSLYPTGSYEQYF

d_gene: -
v_gene: TRBV6-1
j_gene: TRBJ1-4
abundance: -
CDR3nt: TGTGCCAGCCTTGCATACGGGGAAAAACTGTTTTTT
CDR3aa: CASLAYGEKLFF

d_gene: TRBD2
v_gene: TRBV27
j_gene: TRBJ2-1
abundance: -
CDR3nt: TGTGCCAGCAGTCCTACTAGCGGGAGGGCCAAGGATGAGCAGTTCTTC
CDR3aa: CASSPTSGRAKDEQFF

d_gene: -
v_gene: TRBV7-9
j_gene: TRBJ2-2
abundance: -
CDR3nt: TGTGCCAGCAGCTTAAGGGAGGTGAACACCGGGGAGCTGTTTTTT
CDR3aa: CASSLREVNTGELFF

d_gene: TRBD1
v_gene: TRBV30
j_gene: TRBJ1-3
abundance: -
CDR3nt: TGTGCCTGGAGTGGCGGGACAGGGGGAGCGGGAAACACCATATATTTT
CDR3aa: CAWSGGTGGAGNTIYF

d_gene: -
v_gene: TRBV11-3
j_gene: TRBJ1-1
abundance: -
CDR3nt: TGTGCCAGCAGCTCAGCGGCGAGGAAGGGAACTGAAGCTTTCTTT
CDR3aa: CASSSAARKGTEAFF

d_gene: -
v_gene: TRBV5-6
j_gene: TRBJ1-2
abundance: -
CDR3nt: TGTGCCAGCAGACTGGTACCGGATGGCTACACCTTC
CDR3aa: CASRLVPDGYTF

d_gene: TRBD2
v_gene: TRBV2
j_gene: TRBJ2-1
abundance: -
CDR3nt: TGTGCCAGCATTAATTTGGGGGAGGGGTTCAATGAGCAGTTCTTC
CDR3aa: CASINLGEGFNEQFF

d_gene: -
v_gene: TRBV7-6
j_gene: TRBJ2-5
abundance: -
CDR3nt: TGTGCCAGCAGCTTAGAAGCTGTGGGAGGCATGTATCAAGAGACCCAGTACTTC
CDR3aa: CASSLEAVGGMYQETQYF

d_gene: TRBD1
v_gene: TRBV6-6
j_gene: TRBJ2-7
abundance: -
CDR3nt: TGTGCCAGCAGTACCCGGGACAGTGGCGAGCAGTACTTC
CDR3aa: CASSTRDSGEQYF

d_gene: -
v_gene: TRBV20-1
j_gene: TRBJ1-1
abundance: -
CDR3nt: TGCAGTGCTAGAGATGGCGGGGCTTTCTTT
CDR3aa: CSARDGGAFF

d_gene: -
v_gene: TRBV2
j_gene: TRBJ1-5
abundance: -
CDR3nt: TGTGCCAGCTCCTACAGGTCAAATCAGCCCCAGCATTTT
CDR3aa: CASSYRSNQPQHF

d_gene: TRBD1
v_gene: TRBV7-8
j_gene: TRBJ2-7
abundance: -
CDR3nt: TGTGCCAGCAGCTTAGGGACGGGACAGGGACACTACGAGCAGTACTTC
CDR3aa: CASSLGTGQGHYEQYF

d_gene: TRBD2
v_gene: TRBV2
j_gene: TRBJ2-2
abundance: -
CDR3nt: TGTGCCAGCAGCCGACTAGCGGGAGAGTTCACCGGGGAGCTGTTTTTT
CDR3aa: CASSRLAGEFTGELFF

d_gene: -
v_gene: TRBV11-2
j_gene: TRBJ2-7
abundance: -
CDR3nt: TGTGCCAGCAGCCCTCGGGTCGTCTCACTTGCCCTCCCCTACGAGCAGTACTTC
CDR3aa: CASSPRVVSLALPYEQYF

d_gene: -
v_gene: TRBV28
j_gene: TRBJ1-5
abundance: -
CDR3nt: TGTGCCAGCAGTTTATATGCGCGGGTCGGTCAGCCCCAGCATTTT
CDR3aa: CASSLYARVGQPQHF

d_gene: -
v_gene: TRBV7-2
j_gene: TRBJ1-2
abundance: once
CDR3nt: TGTGCCAGCAGCTTCTACTATGGCTACACCTTC
CDR3aa: CASSFYYGYTF